The clone carrying this T cell receptor (beta chain) was counted a few times. What it recognizes is unknown. The data derive from a study of T-cell reconstitution after alpha-beta-depleted transplantation in children. Study conclusions and caveats: TCRbeta diversity was high at day 60 in some patients (a result of surviving recipient T cells and thymic progenitors). Several hundred graft clones that had expanded were reportedly the source of alpha-beta T cells about two months after transplant.

Preparation of the TCRbeta library was carried out with unique molecular identifiers. Via MiXCR, TCRdb re-called the PCR reads, giving one row per CDR3 protein. Among 600,000 to 800,000 distinct CDR3 sequences listed, under 15% were seen once. CDR3 length equals 15 residues. The V end was cut by 4 bases, the J end by 1 base, with 12 bases between. The receptor comes from a girl aged 2 to 10 with congenital amegakaryocytic thrombocytopenia, due to receive a stem cell transplant. The J gene is TRBJ2-3, the V gene TRBV12-3 or TRBV12-4, with D possibly being TRBD1 or TRBD2 (5 bases each). Sample: PBMCs, taken before TCRalphabeta/CD19-depleted stem cell transplant. Here the CDR3 reads CASSSRDGGTDTQYF. The DNA for the CDR3 is TGTGCCAGCAGTTCCCGGGACGGGGGCACAGATACGCAGTATTTT.